The 8 T cell receptor beta chains below all came from one sample that was sequenced in a study of blood T cell repertoires in COVID-19 (dated by TCRdb to the early 2020s). Preparation of the library involved the immunoSEQ multiplex PCR assay. The table was pulled from immuneACCESS by TCRdb, which kept in-frame rearrangements only. Such tables lose some clones; where checked, under half of the loss comes from unresolved V genes, and the rest has no known cause. The sample table holds over 120,000 clones, of which approximately 87% were seen once. The leading ten clones occupy 44% of the sample. Input material: peripheral blood. The receptors come from a human donor in a cohort sampled during active COVID-19.

V gene TRBV5-6 combines with J gene TRBJ2-3; D possibly corresponds to TRBD1 (5 bases). The CDR3 has 15 residues. V was trimmed by 2 bases and J by 3 bases, leaving 13 bases between them. Germline CDR1 reads SGHDT; CDR2 reads YYEEEE. The CDR3 spells CASSFRGPGTDTQYF. CDR3 nucleotide sequence: TGTGCCAGCAGCTTTAGGGGCCCGGGTACAGATACGCAGTATTTT.

The chain has TRBV7-6 and TRBJ2-7; D perhaps matches TRBD1 (6 bases). Germline V gives CDR1 SGHVS, CDR2 FNYEAQ. The CDR3 has 16 residues. V was trimmed by 1 base and J by 0 bases, leaving 13 bases between them. CDR3 sequence reads: CASSLVRSGASYEQYF. The CDR3 nucleotides read TGTGCCAGCAGCTTAGTCAGGTCAGGGGCCTCCTACGAGCAGTACTTC.

Only a few counts were recorded for this clone. This chain joins TRBV7-6 and TRBJ2-2, with 12 nucleotides matching TRBD2. Trimming cost V 3 bases and J 3 bases; bases outside gene matches: 2. Germline V gene lookup returns CDR1 SGHVS and CDR2 FNYEAQ. This CDR3 spans 16 amino acids. The CDR3 sequence: CASSFPSGGDTGELFF. CDR3 sequence (DNA): TGTGCCAGCAGCTTTCCTAGCGGGGGGGACACCGGGGAGCTGTTTTTT.

The V call is TRBV30, the J call TRBJ2-3; TRBD2 aligns across 9 bases. Germline V CDR1 and CDR2: GTSNPN, SVGIG (reference sequence). The CDR3 extends over 17 amino acids. V was clipped by 2 bases and J by 4 bases; unmatched bases: 13. The CDR3 nucleotides read TGTGCCTGGAGTACTGATAGCGGGAGTAGGCTGGCAGATACGCAGTATTTT. Translation: CAWSTDSGSRLADTQYF.

The V and J genes are TRBV11-2 and TRBJ2-1; D unclear. The ends were cut back, 1 base at V and 1 base at J, with 8 bases in the middle. The CDR3 has 15 amino acids. CDR1 SGHAT and CDR2 FQNNGV come from the germline V gene. CDR3 DNA sequence: TGTGCCAGCAGCTTAGGCGTGCCATCCTACAATGAGCAGTTCTTC. Protein sequence: CASSLGVPSYNEQFF. Full variable domain (remainder filled in from reference TRBV11-2 and TRBJ2-1): EAGVAQSPRYKIIEKRQSVAFWCNPISGHATLYWYQQILGQGPKLLIQFQNNGVVDDSQLPKDRFSAERLKGVDSTLKIQPAKLEDSAVYLCASSLGVPSYNEQFFGPGTRLTVL.

The rearrangement links TRBV5-3 to TRBJ2-7, with 8 bases matching TRBD1. TRBV5-3 is annotated as an ORF whose role is uncertain. This CDR3 contains 17 residues. V lost 2 bases, J lost 2 bases, and 12 bases stayed unmatched. CDR3 nucleotides: TGTGCCAGAAGCTTACATAACCGGGACAGGCTACCCTACGAGCAGTACGTC. Amino acid sequence: CARSLHNRDRLPYEQYV.

The chain joins TRBV11-1 to TRBJ1-3, with D maybe TRBD1 (5 bases). Trimming shortened V by 5 bases and J by 3 bases, and 8 bases separated the two germline ends. The CDR3 runs 13 residues. The V gene's germline CDR1 is SGHAT and CDR2 FQDESV (reference sequence). This CDR3 is CASSQDSGNTIYF. The CDR3 bases are TGTGCCAGCAGCCAAGACAGTGGAAACACCATATATTTT.

The chain's CDR3 is CSVVASGGGYTGELFF. The DNA of the CDR3 is TGCAGCGTTGTTGCCAGCGGGGGTGGGTACACCGGGGAGCTGTTTTTT. The V gene is TRBV29-1, the J gene TRBJ2-2; TRBD2 agrees at 8 bases. Losses at the gene ends were 4 bases for V and 3 bases for J; bases not matched to a gene: 10. This CDR3 contains 16 residues. Germline-derived CDR1 and CDR2 are SQVTM and ANQGSEA.